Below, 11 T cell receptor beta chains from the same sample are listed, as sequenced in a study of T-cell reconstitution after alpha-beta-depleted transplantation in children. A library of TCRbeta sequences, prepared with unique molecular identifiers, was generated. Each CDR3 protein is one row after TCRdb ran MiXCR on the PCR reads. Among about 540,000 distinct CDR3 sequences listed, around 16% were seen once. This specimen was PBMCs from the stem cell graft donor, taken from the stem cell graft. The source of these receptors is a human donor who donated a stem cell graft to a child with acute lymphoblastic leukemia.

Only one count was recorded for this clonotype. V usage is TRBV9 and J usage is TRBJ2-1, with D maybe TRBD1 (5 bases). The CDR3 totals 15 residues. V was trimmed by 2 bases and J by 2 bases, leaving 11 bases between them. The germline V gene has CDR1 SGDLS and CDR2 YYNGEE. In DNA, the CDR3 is TGTGCCAGCAGCGTGGAGACAGTTACCTACAATGAGCAGTTCTTC. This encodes CASSVETVTYNEQFF.

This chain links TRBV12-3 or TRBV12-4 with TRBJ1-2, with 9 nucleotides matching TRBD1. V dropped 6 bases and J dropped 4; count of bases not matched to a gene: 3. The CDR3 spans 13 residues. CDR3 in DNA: TGTGCCAGCAGCGGACAGGGGAGCTATGGCTACACCTTC. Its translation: CASSGQGSYGYTF.

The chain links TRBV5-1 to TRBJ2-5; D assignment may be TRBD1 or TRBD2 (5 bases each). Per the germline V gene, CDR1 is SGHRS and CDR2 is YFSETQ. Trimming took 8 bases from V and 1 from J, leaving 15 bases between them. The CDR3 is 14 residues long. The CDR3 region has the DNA TGCGCCAGTCGACACATCGGGGCCCAAGAGACCCAGTACTTC. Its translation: CASRHIGAQETQYF. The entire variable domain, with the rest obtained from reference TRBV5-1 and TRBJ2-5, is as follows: KAGVTQTPRYLIKTRGQQVTLSCSPISGHRSVSWYQQTPGQGLQFLFEYFSETQRNKGNFPGRFSGRQFSNSRSEMNVSTLELGDSALYLCASRHIGAQETQYFGPGTRLLVL.

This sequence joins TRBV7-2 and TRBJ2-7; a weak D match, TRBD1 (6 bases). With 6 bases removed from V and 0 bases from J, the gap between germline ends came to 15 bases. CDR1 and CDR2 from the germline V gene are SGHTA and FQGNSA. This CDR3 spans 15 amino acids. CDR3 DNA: TGTGCCAGCAGTTCCTACGGGACAAACTCCTACGAGCAGTACTTC. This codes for CASSSYGTNSYEQYF.

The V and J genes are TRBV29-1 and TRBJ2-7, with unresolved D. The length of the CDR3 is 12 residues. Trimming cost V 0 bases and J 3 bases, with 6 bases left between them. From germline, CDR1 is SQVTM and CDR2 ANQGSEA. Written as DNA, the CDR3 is TGCAGCGTTGAAGAGTGGGGCTACGAGCAGTACTTC. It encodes CSVEEWGYEQYF.

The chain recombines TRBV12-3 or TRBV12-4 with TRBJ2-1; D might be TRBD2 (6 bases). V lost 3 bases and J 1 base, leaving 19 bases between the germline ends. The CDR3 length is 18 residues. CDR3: CASSLGGTGYRSYNEQFF. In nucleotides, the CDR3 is TGTGCCAGCAGTTTGGGCGGGACCGGCTATCGGTCCTACAATGAGCAGTTCTTC.

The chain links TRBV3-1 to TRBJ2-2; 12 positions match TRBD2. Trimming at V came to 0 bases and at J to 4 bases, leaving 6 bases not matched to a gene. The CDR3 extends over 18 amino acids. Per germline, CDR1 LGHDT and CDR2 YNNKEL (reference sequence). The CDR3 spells CASSQEDRLAGVTGELFF. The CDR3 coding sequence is TGTGCCAGCAGCCAAGAGGACCGACTAGCGGGAGTCACCGGGGAGCTGTTTTTT.

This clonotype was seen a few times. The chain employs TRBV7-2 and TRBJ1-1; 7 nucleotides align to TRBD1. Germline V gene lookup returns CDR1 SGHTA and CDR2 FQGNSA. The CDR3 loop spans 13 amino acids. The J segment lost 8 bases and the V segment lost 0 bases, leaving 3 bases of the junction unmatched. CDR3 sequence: CASSLAEGAEAFF. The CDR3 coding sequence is TGTGCCAGCAGCTTAGCTGAGGGGGCCGAAGCTTTCTTT.

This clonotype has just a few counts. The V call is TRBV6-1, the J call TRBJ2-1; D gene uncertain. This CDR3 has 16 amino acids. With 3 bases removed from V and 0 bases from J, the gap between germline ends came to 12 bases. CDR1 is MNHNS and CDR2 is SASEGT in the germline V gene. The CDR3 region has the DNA TGTGCCAGCAGTGAGAGGAACACTTACTCCTACAATGAGCAGTTCTTC. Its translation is CASSERNTYSYNEQFF.

The CDR3 DNA is TGTGCCAGCAGCTTGCTGGGGGCCCACGAGCAGTACTTC. It translates to CASSLLGAHEQYF. The genes are TRBV5-6 and TRBJ2-7; D may be TRBD1 (6 bases). The germline V gene has CDR1 SGHDT and CDR2 YYEEEE. The CDR3 runs to 13 residues. The germline V and J ends were trimmed by 1 base and 5 bases, with 10 bases remaining between them.

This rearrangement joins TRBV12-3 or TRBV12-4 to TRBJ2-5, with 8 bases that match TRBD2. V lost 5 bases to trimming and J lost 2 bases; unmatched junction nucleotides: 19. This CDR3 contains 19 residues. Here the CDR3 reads CASSAGRVAPAQYQETQYF. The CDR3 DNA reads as TGTGCCAGCAGTGCCGGGAGGGTAGCACCAGCTCAATATCAAGAGACCCAGTACTTC.